Listed below are T cell receptor beta chains from one sample, sequenced in a study of technical replicates of blood from several donors. The method was immunoSEQ multiplex PCR; TCRdb's version includes in-frame clones alone and lacks a portion of them. The profile shows 95,000 or so clones, approximately 95% of them singletons. The sequencing sample was made of T cells isolated from PBMCs. Receptors originate from a human donor in good health. Each CDR3 is given with its conserved first and last residue. A D gene is named only where the DNA matches it firmly. Size is stated for part of the rows, as once, few or many counts, or as a class when the clone is expanded.

d_call	v_call	clone_size	j_call	cdr3_nt	cdr3_aa
NA	TRBV4-3	NA	TRBJ1-1	TGCGCCAGCAGCCAAGACAGGGGTCTGGCGGCTTTCTTT	CASSQDRGLAAFF
TRBD1	TRBV23-1	NA	TRBJ2-7	TGCGCCAGCAGTCAGGCCGCCGGGACAGGGGCGTACGAGCAGTACTTC	CASSQAAGTGAYEQYF
NA	TRBV7-9	NA	TRBJ1-4	TGTGCCAGCAGCCCCGGCAAGGAGGGAAAGTTTGAAAAACTGTTTTTT	CASSPGKEGKFEKLFF
NA	TRBV2	NA	TRBJ2-1	TGTGCCAGCAGTGACCTCAATGAGCAGTTCTTC	CASSDLNEQFF
NA	TRBV7-8	NA	TRBJ1-5	TGTGCCAGCAGTCCCAGGGCGGCTCAGCCCCAGCATTTT	CASSPRAAQPQHF
NA	TRBV28	NA	TRBJ2-7	TGTGCCAGCAGTTTATCCCAGCGGACCTACGAGCAGTACTTC	CASSLSQRTYEQYF
TRBD2	TRBV6-4	NA	TRBJ2-4	TGTGCCAGGGGCGGGAGAGAGGGCAAAAACATTCAGTACTTC	CARGGREGKNIQYF
TRBD2	TRBV29-1	NA	TRBJ2-1	TGCAGCGTTGAAGGTCAGCGGGAGGTCGACAATGAGCAGTTCTTC	CSVEGQREVDNEQFF
NA	TRBV5-1	once	TRBJ2-1	TGCGCCAGCAGCTTGATTCGTCAGACAGACGAACGGGAGAAGTTCTTC	CASSLIRQTDEREKFF
NA	TRBV2	NA	TRBJ2-1	TGTGCCAGCAGTGGTGTCACAAATGAGCAGTTCTTC	CASSGVTNEQFF
TRBD1	TRBV5-4	NA	TRBJ1-2	TGTGCCAGCAGCTTGCCGACAGGGGGGGGCTATGGCTACACCTTC	CASSLPTGGGYGYTF
TRBD2	TRBV4-3	once	TRBJ2-7	TGCGCCAGCAGCCCCCAGCCCCGGGAGGGGTACGAGCAGTACTTC	CASSPQPREGYEQYF
NA	TRBV27	NA	TRBJ2-5	TGTGCCAGCAGTTTACTCACTAGAGAGACCCAGTACTTC	CASSLLTRETQYF
NA	TRBV4-1	NA	TRBJ1-5	TGCGCCAGCAGCCAAGAATTACAGGGAAGTCAGCCCCAGCATTTT	CASSQELQGSQPQHF
TRBD2	TRBV7-2	NA	TRBJ2-7	TGTGCCAGCAGCAGACTAGCGGGAGGGCCTTACGAGCAGTACTTC	CASSRLAGGPYEQYF
TRBD1	TRBV2	NA	TRBJ1-5	TGTGCCAGCAGTGGGGGACAGGGCGGGCAGCCCCAGCATTTT	CASSGGQGGQPQHF
NA	TRBV20-1	NA	TRBJ2-7	TGCAGTGTCGCGGACTCCTACGAGCAGTACTTC	CSVADSYEQYF